This entry features one TCR beta chain sequence. Its antigen remains unidentified. This sample is drawn from a study of siplizumab effects on memory and regulatory T cells. Study findings and constraints: Where siplizumab was present, mappable alloreactive CD4+ clones averaged approximately 66% Treg-derived, compared with 25% to 30% in controls. The naive T cell population seemed more diverse than memory cells and seemed a major contributor to the alloresponse. Naive or memory phenotype was unassignable for roughly 75-97% of proliferating CD4+ or CD8+ clones.

The trim removed 5 bases at V and 8 bases at J, leaving 5 bases unmatched. This CDR3 contains 12 residues. Germline lookup yields CDR1 KGHSH and CDR2 LQKENI. Each sample contributed 85,000 to 100,000 TCR templates to the assay. Assay: immunoSEQ multiplex PCR; the TCRdb copy retains only in-frame clones and omits some. Of over 100,000 clones in the sample, 92% were seen once. The specimen sequenced was Tregs sorted from blood. The chain couples TRBV18 to TRBJ1-2; 7 bases are a match to TRBD1. This receptor was taken from a human donor in good health. The CDR3 DNA reads as TGTGCCAGCTCAAATACAGGGGACGGCTACACCTTC. Residues: CASSNTGDGYTF.